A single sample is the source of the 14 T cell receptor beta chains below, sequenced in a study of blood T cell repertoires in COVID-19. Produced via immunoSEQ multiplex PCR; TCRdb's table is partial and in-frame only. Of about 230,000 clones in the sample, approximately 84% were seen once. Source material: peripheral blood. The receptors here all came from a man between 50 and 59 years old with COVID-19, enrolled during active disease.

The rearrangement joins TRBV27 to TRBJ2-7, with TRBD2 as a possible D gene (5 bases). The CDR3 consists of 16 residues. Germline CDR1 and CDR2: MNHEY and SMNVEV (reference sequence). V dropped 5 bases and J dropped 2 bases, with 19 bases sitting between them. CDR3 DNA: TGTGCCAGCAGTACTCGAACGGGAAGAAACACCTACGAGCAGTACTTC. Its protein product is CASSTRTGRNTYEQYF.

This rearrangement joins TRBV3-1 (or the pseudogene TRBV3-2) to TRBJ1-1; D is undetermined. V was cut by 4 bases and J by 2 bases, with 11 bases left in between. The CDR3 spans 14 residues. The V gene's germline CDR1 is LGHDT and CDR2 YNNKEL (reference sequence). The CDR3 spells CASSRNRQNTEAFF. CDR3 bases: TGTGCCAGCAGCCGGAACAGACAAAACACTGAAGCTTTCTTT.

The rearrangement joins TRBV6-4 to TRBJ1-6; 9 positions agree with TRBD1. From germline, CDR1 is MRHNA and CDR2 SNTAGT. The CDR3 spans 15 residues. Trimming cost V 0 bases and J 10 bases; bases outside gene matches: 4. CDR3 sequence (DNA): TGTGCCAGCAGTGACTCGGCGACAGGGGGATCACCCCTCCACTTT. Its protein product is CASSDSATGGSPLHF.

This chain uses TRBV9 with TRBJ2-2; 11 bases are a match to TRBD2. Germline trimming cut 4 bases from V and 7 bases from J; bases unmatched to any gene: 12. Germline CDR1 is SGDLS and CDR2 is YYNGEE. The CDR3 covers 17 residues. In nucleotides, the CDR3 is TGTGCCAGCAGCAATGGAATAGCGGGAGGGCCTTTCGGGGAGCTGTTTTTT. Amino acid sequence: CASSNGIAGGPFGELFF.

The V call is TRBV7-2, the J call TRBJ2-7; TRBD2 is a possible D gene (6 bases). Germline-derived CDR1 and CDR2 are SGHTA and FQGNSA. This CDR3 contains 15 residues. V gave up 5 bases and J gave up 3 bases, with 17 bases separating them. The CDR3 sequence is CASSINPLGGYEQYF. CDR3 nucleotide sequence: TGTGCCAGCAGCATAAACCCCCTCGGGGGCTACGAGCAGTACTTC.

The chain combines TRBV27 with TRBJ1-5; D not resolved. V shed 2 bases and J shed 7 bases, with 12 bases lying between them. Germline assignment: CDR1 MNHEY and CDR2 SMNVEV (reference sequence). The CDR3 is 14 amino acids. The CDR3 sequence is CASSLGRVEQPQHF. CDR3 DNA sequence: TGTGCCAGCAGTTTAGGGAGGGTGGAGCAGCCCCAGCATTTT.

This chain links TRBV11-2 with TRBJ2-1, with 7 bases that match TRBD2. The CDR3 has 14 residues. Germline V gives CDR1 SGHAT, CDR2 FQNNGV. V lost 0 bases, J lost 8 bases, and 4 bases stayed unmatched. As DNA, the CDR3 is TGTGCCAGCAGCTTAGAGCCAGGGAGGGATGAGCAGTTCTTC. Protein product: CASSLEPGRDEQFF.

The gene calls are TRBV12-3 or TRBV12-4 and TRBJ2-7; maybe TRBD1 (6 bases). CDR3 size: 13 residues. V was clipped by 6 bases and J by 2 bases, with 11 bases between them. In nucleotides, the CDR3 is TGTGCCAGCAGACGTCAGGGGACCTACGAGCAGTACTTC. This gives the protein CASRRQGTYEQYF.

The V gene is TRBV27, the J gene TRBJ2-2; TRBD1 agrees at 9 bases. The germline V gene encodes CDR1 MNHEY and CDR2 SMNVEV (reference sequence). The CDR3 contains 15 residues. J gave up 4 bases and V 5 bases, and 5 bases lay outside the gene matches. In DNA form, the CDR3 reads TGTGCCAGCAGTCGACAGGGGGTAGGCACCGGGGAGCTGTTTTTT. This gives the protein CASSRQGVGTGELFF.

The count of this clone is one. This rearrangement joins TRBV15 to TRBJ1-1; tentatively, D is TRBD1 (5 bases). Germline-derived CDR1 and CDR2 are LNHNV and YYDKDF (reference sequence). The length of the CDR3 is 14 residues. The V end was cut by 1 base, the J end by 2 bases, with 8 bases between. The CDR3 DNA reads TGTGCCACCAGCAGAGGACAGAGTAACACTGAAGCTTTCTTT. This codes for CATSRGQSNTEAFF.

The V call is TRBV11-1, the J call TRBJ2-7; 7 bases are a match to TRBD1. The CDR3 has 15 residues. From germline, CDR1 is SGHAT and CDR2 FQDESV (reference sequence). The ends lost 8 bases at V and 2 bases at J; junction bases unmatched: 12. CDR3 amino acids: CASSLNRDRTYEQYF. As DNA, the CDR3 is TGTGCCAGCTCCCTGAATAGGGACAGAACCTACGAGCAGTACTTC.

The CDR3 coding sequence is TGTGCCAGCAGCAAACAGGGGGACACTGAAGCTTTCTTT. It encodes CASSKQGDTEAFF. The chain joins TRBV7-9 to TRBJ1-1, with 8 nucleotides matching TRBD1. This CDR3 comprises 13 residues. Trimming took 5 bases from V and 3 from J; bases not matched to a gene: 2. Germline assignment: CDR1 SEHNR and CDR2 FQNEAQ (reference sequence).

The CDR3 here is CASSLGTGSFYEQYF. The CDR3 DNA sequence: TGTGCCAGCAGCTTAGGGACAGGATCCTTTTACGAGCAGTACTTC. The chain is built from TRBV7-2 and TRBJ2-7; 7 bases are shared with TRBD1. The V segment lost 1 base and the J segment 4 bases; nucleotides outside the gene matches: 7. This CDR3 spans 15 amino acids. The V gene's germline CDR1 is SGHTA and CDR2 FQGNSA.

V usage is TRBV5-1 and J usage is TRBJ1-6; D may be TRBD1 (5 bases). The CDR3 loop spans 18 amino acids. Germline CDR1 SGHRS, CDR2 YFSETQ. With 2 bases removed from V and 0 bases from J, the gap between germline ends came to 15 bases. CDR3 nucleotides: TGCGCCAGCAGCTTCGACAGTCTGACGAGCTCCTATAATTCACCCCTCCACTTT. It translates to CASSFDSLTSSYNSPLHF. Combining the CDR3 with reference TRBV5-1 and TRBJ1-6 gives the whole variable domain KAGVTQTPRYLIKTRGQQVTLSCSPISGHRSVSWYQQTPGQGLQFLFEYFSETQRNKGNFPGRFSGRQFSNSRSEMNVSTLELGDSALYLCASSFDSLTSSYNSPLHFGNGTRLTVT.